Below are 26 T cell receptor beta chains sequenced from a single sample in a study of CD8 T cells in Susac syndrome. RNA amounts of roughly 0.5 to 1 ug underwent reverse transcription with random hexamers. MiXCR, run by TCRdb on the immunoSEQ multiplex PCR reads, gives a single entry per CDR3 protein. The sample has around 170,000 distinct CDR3 sequences; 90% to 97% are singletons. Sample: CD4+ T cells from PBMCs. Every receptor here comes from a human donor with Susac syndrome.

V is TRBV30 and J is TRBJ1-5; 7 bases match TRBD1. Germline lookup yields CDR1 GTSNPN and CDR2 SVGIG (reference sequence). V dropped 5 bases and J dropped 2; count of bases not matched to a gene: 9. The CDR3 is 15 residues long. The CDR3 sequence is CAWGGQAGRNQPQHF. CDR3 bases: TGTGCCTGGGGAGGACAGGCGGGTCGCAATCAGCCCCAGCATTTT.

The V gene is TRBV29-1, the J gene TRBJ2-5; D is possibly TRBD1 or TRBD2 (6 bases each). Germline V gene data show CDR1 as SQVTM and CDR2 as ANQGSEA. This CDR3 region has 16 residues. Trimming removed 6 bases at V and 6 bases at J, with 26 bases between. As DNA, the CDR3 is TGCAGCGTGATACCGACCGGAACGGGGGCTTCGAAGACCCAGTACTTC. Its protein product is CSVIPTGTGASKTQYF.

This chain's CDR3 is CASSPRNGNEQFF. The CDR3 coding sequence is TGTGCCAGCAGCCCGAGGAACGGGAATGAGCAGTTCTTC. V and J are TRBV7-3 and TRBJ2-1, with D hard to call. Trimming took off 5 bases at V and 7 bases at J, with 12 bases between the two ends. The CDR3 contains 13 residues. The germline V gene encodes CDR1 SGHTA and CDR2 FQGTGA. The variable domain in full, with the rest retrieved from reference TRBV7-3 and TRBJ2-1, is GAGVSQTPSNKVTEKGKYVELRCDPISGHTALYWYRQSLGQGPEFLIYFQGTGAADDSGLPNDRFFAVRPEGSVSTLKIQRTERGDSAVYLCASSPRNGNEQFFGPGTRLTVL.

This clonotype was recorded only once. This rearrangement joins TRBV20-1 to TRBJ2-1; 12 nucleotides agree with TRBD2. The germline CDR1 and CDR2 sequences are DFQATT and SNEGSKA (reference sequence). V shed 3 bases, J shed 10 bases, and the junction held 10 bases outside the gene matches. This CDR3 has 15 amino acids. CDR3 protein: CSASATSGRVWEQFF. The CDR3 DNA reads as TGCAGTGCTAGTGCGACTAGCGGGAGAGTATGGGAGCAGTTCTTC.

The CDR3 sequence: CASSSRRGSIGYTF. CDR3 nucleotides: TGTGCCAGCAGCTCGAGAAGGGGAAGTATAGGCTACACCTTC. This chain uses TRBV7-9 with TRBJ1-2, with D possibly being TRBD1 (5 bases). With 4 bases removed from V and 8 bases from J, the gap between germline ends came to 17 bases. The V gene's germline CDR1 is SEHNR and CDR2 FQNEAQ (reference sequence). The length of the CDR3 is 14 residues.

This clonotype was seen just once. The rearrangement joins TRBV20-1 to TRBJ2-2, with TRBD2 identical over 8 bases. This CDR3 is 14 amino acids long. V lost 6 bases and J lost 6; bases outside the gene matches: 9. Germline values: CDR1 DFQATT, CDR2 SNEGSKA (reference sequence). CDR3 bases: TGCAGTGCAGGGGGGCTAGCGGGTTCCGGGGAGCTGTTTTTT. Protein product: CSAGGLAGSGELFF.

This rearrangement joins TRBV24-1 to TRBJ2-2; the D is unclear. Looked up from germline, CDR1 is KGHDR and CDR2 is SFDVKD. There are 15 residues in the CDR3. V shed 6 bases and J shed 1 base, with 11 bases lying between them. CDR3 amino acids: CATSNSAGNTGELFF. The CDR3 DNA follows: TGTGCCACCAGTAACAGTGCCGGGAACACCGGGGAGCTGTTTTTT.

The chain is built from TRBV19 and TRBJ2-6, with 8 nucleotides matching TRBD1. Germline CDR1 reads LNHDA; CDR2 reads SQIVND (reference sequence). The trim removed 6 bases at V and 3 bases at J, leaving 1 base unmatched. This CDR3 comprises 14 residues. CDR3 sequence: CASSGTGGANVLTF. CDR3 in DNA: TGTGCCAGTAGCGGGACAGGTGGGGCCAACGTCCTGACTTTC.

CDR3 nucleotides: TGTGCCAGCAGCCAAGGTTTAGGGGACTCTGGGGCCAACGTCCTGACTTTC. This sequence encodes CASSQGLGDSGANVLTF. The J gene is TRBJ2-6, the V gene TRBV4-2; a weak D match, TRBD1 (5 bases). Germline loops: CDR1 LGHNA, CDR2 YNFKEQ. CDR3 length: 17 amino acids. V was clipped by 1 base and J by 0 bases, with 10 bases between them.

The J gene is TRBJ2-7, the V gene TRBV7-2, with 7 bases matching TRBD2. V shed 1 base and J 2 bases; nucleotides not matched to a gene: 2. The CDR3 has 14 amino acids. Germline values: CDR1 SGHTA, CDR2 FQGNSA. The CDR3, as DNA: TGTGCCAGCAGCTTAGGCGGGGGACCCTACGAGCAGTACGTC. Protein product: CASSLGGGPYEQYV.

The chain uses TRBV4-2 and TRBJ2-3, with D hard to call. The V gene's germline CDR1 is LGHNA and CDR2 YNFKEQ. CDR3 length: 13 residues. The ends were cut back, 0 bases at V and 0 bases at J, with 1 base in the middle. CDR3 sequence (DNA): TGTGCCAGCAGCCAAGAAAGCACAGATACGCAGTATTTT. This translates into CASSQESTDTQYF.

The chain has TRBV7-9 and TRBJ1-2; possible D gene TRBD1, 6 bases. The CDR3 contains 16 residues. V dropped 6 bases and J dropped 2 bases, with 19 bases sitting between them. In germline, CDR1 is SEHNR, CDR2 FQNEAQ (reference sequence). In nucleotides, the CDR3 is TGTGCCAGCAGTGGGGGACGGCAAGGGGGGAACTATGGCTACACCTTC. Translation gives CASSGGRQGGNYGYTF.

The chain joins TRBV7-9 to TRBJ2-1; D call uncertain. This CDR3 region has 12 residues. The ends were cut back, 10 bases at V and 9 bases at J, with 16 bases in the middle. Looked up from germline, CDR1 is SEHNR and CDR2 is FQNEAQ (reference sequence). CDR3 residues: CAIPLERTEQFF. In DNA, the CDR3 is TGTGCCATCCCCCTAGAGAGAACTGAGCAGTTCTTC.

CDR3 sequence: CASSPRTSGRETQYF. The CDR3 coding sequence is TGTGCCAGCAGCCCTCGGACTAGCGGGAGGGAGACCCAGTACTTC. V and J are TRBV7-2 and TRBJ2-5; 14 nucleotides line up with TRBD2. Germline trimming cut 5 bases from V and 5 bases from J; bases unmatched to any gene: 4. This CDR3 is built from 15 residues. Germline V CDR1 and CDR2: SGHTA, FQGNSA.

The genes are TRBV9 and TRBJ2-2, with D perhaps matching TRBD1 (5 bases). The CDR3 runs 17 residues. CDR1 SGDLS and CDR2 YYNGEE come from the germline V gene. V shed 4 bases and J shed 4 bases, with 20 bases lying between them. The chain's CDR3 is CASSPTGLTITTGELFF. The CDR3 DNA follows: TGTGCCAGCAGCCCCACAGGTCTAACAATAACCACCGGGGAGCTGTTTTTT. Full variable domain (missing parts from reference TRBV9 and TRBJ2-2): DSGVTQTPKHLITATGQRVTLRCSPRSGDLSVYWYQQSLDQGLQFLIQYYNGEERAKGNILERFSAQQFPDLHSELNLSSLELGDSALYFCASSPTGLTITTGELFFGEGSRLTVL.

This sequence joins TRBV28 and TRBJ2-7, with TRBD1 identical over 7 bases. CDR1 and CDR2 from the germline V gene are MDHEN and SYDVKM. V lost 5 bases, J lost 5 bases, and 3 bases stayed unmatched. The CDR3 runs 12 residues. The CDR3 reads CASSHRGHEQYF. As DNA, the CDR3 is TGTGCCAGCAGTCACAGGGGCCACGAGCAGTACTTC.

This chain uses TRBV5-4 with TRBJ2-7; 9 bases are a match to TRBD1. The CDR3 spans 15 residues. Germline V gene lookup returns CDR1 SGHNT and CDR2 YYREEE (reference sequence). Germline trimming cut 4 bases from V and 4 bases from J; bases unmatched to any gene: 9. For the CDR3, the DNA is TGTGCCAGCAGCGTACCGGGACAGGGTTTTTACGAGCAGTACTTC. It encodes CASSVPGQGFYEQYF.

The V and J genes are TRBV7-2 and TRBJ2-7, with D maybe TRBD1 (6 bases). CDR3 length equals 14 residues. Between the trimmed V and J ends, which lost 2 bases and 6 bases, there was a span of 14 bases. Per the germline V gene, CDR1 is SGHTA and CDR2 is FQGNSA. CDR3 bases: TGTGCCAGCAGCTTAAACGGGGCCAGGGGCGAGCAGTACTTC. It translates to CASSLNGARGEQYF.

This clonotype was seen just once. This CDR3 reads CASSQGSLAEQFF. CDR3 nucleotides: TGCGCCAGCAGCCAAGGGAGTTTAGCTGAGCAGTTCTTC. This sequence joins TRBV4-3 and TRBJ2-1; no clear D gene. The germline CDR1 and CDR2 sequences are LGHNA and YSLEER. V was pared by 1 base and J by 9 bases, with 10 bases between. The CDR3 contains 13 residues.

The gene calls are TRBV24-1 and TRBJ2-1; tentative D call: TRBD2 (5 bases). The CDR3 consists of 13 residues. The V gene lost 10 bases and the J gene lost 2 bases, with 11 bases spanning the gap. The germline CDR1 and CDR2 sequences are KGHDR and SFDVKD. The CDR3 here is CATGGGPYNEQFF. The DNA for the CDR3 is TGTGCCACTGGAGGCGGTCCCTACAATGAGCAGTTCTTC.

The CDR3 DNA reads TGTGCCTGGAGTGAGCAGCCCGGTAACTACGAGCAGTACTTC. Translating it yields CAWSEQPGNYEQYF. The genes are TRBV30 and TRBJ2-7; no reliable D call. V was shortened by 1 base and J by 3 bases, with 13 bases between the two germline ends. The V gene's germline CDR1 is GTSNPN and CDR2 SVGIG (reference sequence). The length of the CDR3 is 14 residues.

The chain is built from TRBV4-3 and TRBJ1-2, with D perhaps TRBD1 (5 bases). Trimming shortened V by 0 bases and J by 7 bases, and 9 bases separated the two germline ends. The length of the CDR3 is 13 residues. Germline V gene data show CDR1 as LGHNA and CDR2 as YSLEER. The CDR3 nucleotides are TGCGCCAGCAGCCAAGACGGACATCGTGGCTACACCTTC. Protein: CASSQDGHRGYTF.

This sequence joins TRBV12-3 or TRBV12-4 and TRBJ2-6; D is tentatively TRBD1 or TRBD2 (5 bases each). V was shortened by 6 bases and J by 4 bases, with 13 bases between the two germline ends. This CDR3 region has 15 residues. CDR3 in amino acids: CASSPEGPGANVLTF. DNA for the CDR3: TGTGCCAGCAGCCCAGAGGGGCCCGGGGCCAACGTCCTGACTTTC.

This clonotype was picked up one time. CDR3 loop: CATSAGVGANVLTF. The CDR3, as DNA: TGTGCCACCAGCGCAGGGGTTGGGGCCAACGTCCTGACTTTC. The rearrangement joins TRBV15 to TRBJ2-6; weak D call: TRBD1 (6 bases). This CDR3 is built from 14 residues. Germline V gives CDR1 LNHNV, CDR2 YYDKDF (reference sequence). Trimming shortened V by 5 bases and J by 3 bases, and 8 bases separated the two germline ends.

The V call is TRBV20-1, the J call TRBJ2-7; possibly TRBD1 for D (5 bases). In germline, CDR1 is DFQATT, CDR2 SNEGSKA (reference sequence). The V end was cut by 6 bases, the J end by 0 bases, with 15 bases between. This CDR3 is 14 amino acids long. The CDR3 DNA reads TGCAGTGCAATCCCGGCCGGACACTCCTACGAGCAGTACTTC. Residues: CSAIPAGHSYEQYF.

The V gene is TRBV27, the J gene TRBJ1-2; D gene unclear. Deletions cut 9 bases from V and 3 bases from J, with 17 bases between. Germline CDR1 is MNHEY and CDR2 is SMNVEV (reference sequence). The length of the CDR3 is 14 residues. The CDR3 spells CASGMFRSHYGYTF. Written as DNA, the CDR3 is TGTGCCAGTGGGATGTTCAGGTCTCACTATGGCTACACCTTC.